Listed below are T cell receptor beta chains from one sample, sequenced in a study of CD8+CD57+ T cells in acquired aplastic anemia. TCRdb ran MiXCR on the reads and lists one entry per CDR3 protein. The profile shows just over 450,000 distinct CDR3 sequences, about a third of them singletons. Material for sequencing was sorted CD4+, CD8+, or CD8+CD57+ T cells (not recorded which) from PBMCs. These receptor sequences come from a human donor with aplastic anemia. Each CDR3 is given with its conserved first and last residue. The order of the fields is clone size, V gene, D gene, J gene, CDR3 protein, CDR3 DNA. A D gene is named only where the DNA matches it firmly. Not all rows give a size; the values are once, few, many and, for expanded clones, a class.

many	TRBV2	NA	TRBJ2-7	CASKGEGDEQYF	TGTGCCAGCAAGGGGGAGGGGGACGAGCAGTACTTC
many	TRBV2	NA	TRBJ2-1	CASSVAIYNEQFF	TGTGCCAGCAGTGTGGCCATATACAATGAGCAGTTCTTC
NA	TRBV12-3/TRBV12-4	TRBD1	TRBJ1-5	CASTPRTGVARQPQHF	TGTGCCAGCACGCCCCGGACAGGGGTGGCTCGACAGCCCCAGCATTTT
many	TRBV12-3/TRBV12-4	NA	TRBJ1-2	CASSLSDYGYTF	TGTGCCAGCAGTTTAAGTGACTATGGCTACACCTTC
few	TRBV6-1	NA	TRBJ1-2	CASSKDGYYGYTF	TGTGCCAGCAGTAAGGACGGATACTATGGCTACACCTTC
NA	TRBV6-5	NA	TRBJ1-5	CASSYSTENSPQHF	TGTGCCAGCAGTTACTCGACAGAGAATTCGCCCCAGCATTTT
NA	TRBV11-1	NA	TRBJ2-4	CASSLSVAKNIQYF	TGTGCCAGCAGCTTAAGTGTAGCCAAAAACATTCAGTACTTC
NA	TRBV18	NA	TRBJ1-5	CASSPIGQPDQPQHF	TGTGCCAGCTCACCCATCGGACAGCCCGATCAGCCCCAGCATTTT
NA	TRBV19	NA	TRBJ1-1	CASTVDRNTEAFF	TGTGCCAGTACCGTGGACAGAAACACTGAAGCTTTCTTT
NA	TRBV6-1	TRBD1	TRBJ1-4	CASSERGTGGLTNEKLFF	TGTGCCAGCAGTGAACGGGGGACAGGGGGACTAACTAATGAAAAACTGTTTTTT
NA	TRBV12-3/TRBV12-4	TRBD2	TRBJ2-7	CASSLGSGGTYEQYF	TGTGCCAGCAGTTTAGGAAGCGGGGGGACCTACGAGCAGTACTTC
NA	TRBV6-1	NA	TRBJ2-7	CASSDEDSLRTYEQYF	TGTGCCAGCAGTGATGAGGACAGCTTAAGGACCTACGAGCAGTACTTC
few	TRBV28	TRBD2	TRBJ2-7	CASSFPSTSVGNYEQYF	TGTGCCAGCAGTTTCCCCTCGACTAGCGTGGGTAACTACGAGCAGTACTTC
many	TRBV29-1	NA	TRBJ1-1	CSVVGAAYTEAFF	TGCAGCGTTGTAGGGGCGGCGTACACTGAAGCTTTCTTT
many	TRBV25-1	NA	TRBJ2-7	CASSDTGGTALRYF	TGTGCCAGCAGTGATACCGGTGGGACCGCGCTTCGGTACTTC
many	TRBV14	NA	TRBJ1-6	CASSQAQDYNSPLHF	TGTGCCAGCAGCCAAGCCCAGGATTATAATTCACCCCTCCACTTT
many	TRBV19	TRBD1	TRBJ1-5	CASSISGGHQPQHF	TGTGCCAGTAGTATCTCAGGGGGCCATCAGCCCCAGCATTTT
many	TRBV7-2	NA	TRBJ1-6	CASSLALQGSSPLHF	TGTGCCAGCAGCTTAGCCCTCCAGGGTAGTTCACCCCTCCACTTT
NA	TRBV20-1	TRBD1	TRBJ2-5	CSARDRVGETQYF	TGCAGTGCCCGGGACAGGGTGGGGGAGACCCAGTACTTC
NA	TRBV2	NA	TRBJ1-1	CASRDSSGNTEAFF	TGTGCCAGCAGGGACAGCTCTGGAAACACTGAAGCTTTCTTT
NA	TRBV5-4	TRBD1	TRBJ1-1	CASSRETGVATEAFF	TGTGCCAGCAGCAGAGAGACAGGGGTTGCCACTGAAGCTTTCTTT
NA	TRBV6-6	NA	TRBJ2-3	CASSYSVFPDTQYF	TGTGCCAGCAGTTACTCGGTCTTTCCGGATACGCAGTATTTT
NA	TRBV2	NA	TRBJ2-7	CASSIYRETSYEQYF	TGTGCCAGCAGTATTTACAGGGAAACCTCCTACGAGCAGTACTTC
NA	TRBV30	TRBD1	TRBJ1-5	CAWSRQGDQPQHF	TGTGCCTGGAGTCGCCAGGGGGATCAGCCCCAGCATTTT
NA	TRBV7-2	TRBD1	TRBJ2-5	CASSSLRYRGRETQYF	TGTGCCAGCAGCTCGCTACGATACAGGGGTCGGGAGACCCAGTACTTC
NA	TRBV25-1	TRBD1	TRBJ1-2	CASRRQGAQLYGYTF	TGTGCCAGCAGGAGACAGGGGGCGCAACTCTATGGCTACACCTTC
few	TRBV7-9	NA	TRBJ1-6	CASSATGYSPLHF	TGTGCCAGCAGCGCCACGGGGTATTCACCCCTCCACTTT